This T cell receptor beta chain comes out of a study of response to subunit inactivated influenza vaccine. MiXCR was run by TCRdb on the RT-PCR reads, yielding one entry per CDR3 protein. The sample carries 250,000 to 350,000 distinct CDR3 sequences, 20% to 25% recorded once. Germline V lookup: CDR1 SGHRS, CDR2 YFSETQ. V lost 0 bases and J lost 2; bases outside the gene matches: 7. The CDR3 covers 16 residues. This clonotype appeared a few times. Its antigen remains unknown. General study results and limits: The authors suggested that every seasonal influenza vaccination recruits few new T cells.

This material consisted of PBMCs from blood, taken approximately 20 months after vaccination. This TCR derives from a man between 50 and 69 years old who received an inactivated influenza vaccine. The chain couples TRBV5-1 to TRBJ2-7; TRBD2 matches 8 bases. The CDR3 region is CASSLDLAGGPYEQYF. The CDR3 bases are TGCGCCAGCAGCTTGGATTTGGCGGGAGGACCCTACGAGCAGTACTTC.